Shown below are 28 T cell receptor beta chains from a single sample sequenced in a study of T cells after yellow fever vaccination. TCRdb reprocessed the 5' RACE reads with MiXCR, giving one entry per CDR3 protein. Seen here are 75,000 to 100,000 distinct CDR3 sequences, roughly 9% observed once, and the top ten hold around 17%. The sequencing used CD8+ T cells not binding an NS4B(214-222) dextramer, sorted from PBMCs, collected around 15 days after the first yellow fever vaccination. Receptors originate from a man between 18 and 35 years old who received the YFV17D yellow fever vaccine.

A few counts support this clonotype. The junction shows a germline mismatch at one end, possibly a read error. V gene TRBV7-7 combines with J gene TRBJ2-5; TRBD2 is a possible D gene (7 bases). Germline V gene lookup returns CDR1 SSHAT and CDR2 FNYEAQ (reference sequence). The CDR3 covers 15 residues. The CDR3 nucleotides are TGTGCTAGCAGCTTAGGAGGGGGGGAATCGGAGACCCAGTACTTC. It is translated as CASSLGGGESETQYF.

The chain has TRBV9 and TRBJ1-6; D gene unclear. CDR1 and CDR2 (germline): SGDLS, YYNGEE. Trimming took 0 bases from V and 7 from J, leaving 5 bases between them. The CDR3 has 13 residues. The CDR3 here is CASSVDLNSPLHF. CDR3 DNA: TGTGCCAGCAGCGTAGACCTGAATTCACCCCTCCACTTT.

This clonotype was detected a few times. The V and J genes are TRBV13 and TRBJ2-1; 13 positions match TRBD2. CDR3 length equals 19 residues. Germline lookup yields CDR1 PRHDT and CDR2 FYEKMQ (reference sequence). Trimming removed 4 bases from V and 0 bases from J; junction bases left unmatched: 9. The CDR3 region is CASSSSKTSGGSSYNEQFF. The CDR3 DNA follows: TGTGCCAGCAGCTCCTCGAAGACTAGCGGGGGGAGCTCCTACAATGAGCAGTTCTTC.

This sequence joins TRBV4-1 and TRBJ2-7; 7 bases are a match to TRBD2. The CDR3 is made up of 19 amino acids. J was trimmed by 5 bases and V by 4 bases; bases with no gene match: 23. Germline lookup yields CDR1 MGHRA and CDR2 YSYEKL. As DNA, the CDR3 is TGCGCCAGCAGCCTCGTGGGGGTACCAGCGGGGCACCGGGGAAACGAGCAGTACTTC. Translation gives CASSLVGVPAGHRGNEQYF.

This chain links TRBV20-1 with TRBJ2-7; no clear D. Between the trimmed V and J ends, which lost 1 base and 0 bases, there was a span of 7 bases. Germline assignment: CDR1 DFQATT and CDR2 SNEGSKA (reference sequence). The CDR3 contains 13 residues. CDR3 sequence (DNA): TGCAGTGCTAGAGCCAGGCTCTCCTACGAGCAGTACGTC. It translates to CSARARLSYEQYV.

This clonotype has only a few counts. This rearrangement joins TRBV9 to TRBJ1-5; D remains ambiguous. The ends were cut back, 3 bases at V and 3 bases at J, with 10 bases in the middle. The germline gives CDR1 SGDLS, CDR2 YYNGEE. The CDR3 has 14 amino acids. DNA for the CDR3: TGTGCCAGCAGCGGGGAGGGATACAATCAGCCCCAGCATTTT. Its translation is CASSGEGYNQPQHF.

This clonotype has more than one count but fewer than ten. The chain links TRBV7-9 to TRBJ1-1; TRBD1 aligns across 9 bases. The V gene's germline CDR1 is SEHNR and CDR2 FQNEAQ (reference sequence). CDR3 length: 14 residues. The V and J ends lost 4 bases and 6 bases, in that order; junction bases with no gene match: 6. The CDR3 spells CASSSPWTGAEAFF. The CDR3 region has the DNA TGTGCCAGCAGCTCTCCTTGGACAGGGGCTGAAGCTTTCTTT.

This clonotype was seen only a few times. The chain couples TRBV6-2 or TRBV6-3 to TRBJ2-1; the D is unclear. The CDR3 covers 14 residues. Trimming took off 2 bases at V and 5 bases at J, with 10 bases between the two ends. Germline assignment: CDR1 MNHEY and CDR2 SVGEGT. The CDR3 sequence is CASSYPSENNEQFF. The CDR3 coding sequence is TGTGCCAGCAGTTACCCCTCCGAAAACAATGAGCAGTTCTTC.

The gene calls are TRBV20-1 and TRBJ2-1; TRBD1 matches at 8 bases. Germline CDR1 and CDR2: DFQATT and SNEGSKA (reference sequence). V shed 4 bases and J 5 bases; nucleotides not matched to a gene: 10. The CDR3 sequence is 15 residues long. This CDR3 reads CSAISRTGLHNEQFF. In DNA, the CDR3 is TGCAGTGCTATATCACGGACAGGGCTTCACAATGAGCAGTTCTTC.

This clonotype was observed a few times. The CDR3 sequence: CASSPLGSGNTIYF. DNA for the CDR3: TGTGCCAGCAGCCCCTTGGGGAGTGGAAACACCATATATTTT. The chain has TRBV27 and TRBJ1-3; the D is unclear. The length of the CDR3 is 14 residues. Germline loops: CDR1 MNHEY, CDR2 SMNVEV (reference sequence). V was trimmed by 6 bases and J by 3 bases, leaving 12 bases between them.

The chain is built from TRBV28 and TRBJ2-1; 10 positions match TRBD1. V dropped 5 bases and J dropped 6; count of bases not matched to a gene: 7. Per the germline V gene, CDR1 is MDHEN and CDR2 is SYDVKM. This CDR3 is built from 15 residues. The CDR3 DNA reads as TGTGCCAGCAGTCCCGGGACAGGGGACGCCAATGAGCAGTTCTTC. Translated, it gives CASSPGTGDANEQFF.

The CDR3 loop reads CASSLDRVFTDTQYF. The CDR3 DNA reads TGCGCCAGCAGCTTGGACAGGGTGTTCACAGATACGCAGTATTTT. The rearrangement links TRBV5-1 to TRBJ2-3, with D possibly TRBD1 on 6 matching bases. CDR1 is SGHRS and CDR2 is YFSETQ in the germline V gene. The CDR3 contains 15 residues. The V end was cut by 0 bases, the J end by 2 bases, with 10 bases between.

This clonotype has only a few counts. The V call is TRBV11-2, the J call TRBJ2-3; D is uncertain. CDR3 length: 14 residues. Looked up from germline, CDR1 is SGHAT and CDR2 is FQNNGV. V lost 8 bases to trimming and J lost 1 base, with 13 bases between them. This chain's CDR3 is CASRDTGGTDTQYF. Written as DNA, the CDR3 is TGTGCCAGCCGAGACACGGGTGGCACAGATACGCAGTATTTT.

This clonotype has just a few counts. The CDR3 sequence is CASSSQMDRRDTQYF. For the CDR3, the DNA is TGTGCCAGCAGCTCTCAGATGGACAGGAGAGATACGCAGTATTTT. This chain links TRBV11-3 with TRBJ2-3, with 7 bases lining up with TRBD1. Trimming removed 4 bases from V and 5 bases from J; junction bases left unmatched: 9. Germline CDR1 is SGHNT and CDR2 is YENEEA. The CDR3 totals 15 residues.

The J gene is TRBJ2-1, the V gene TRBV4-2; D ambiguous. Deletions cut 3 bases from V and 8 bases from J, with 20 bases between. There are 16 residues in the CDR3. The germline CDR1 and CDR2 sequences are LGHNA and YNFKEQ. The CDR3 is CASSQAPLDERHEQFF. The CDR3, as DNA: TGTGCCAGCAGCCAGGCCCCGTTGGACGAACGCCATGAGCAGTTCTTC.

The chain joins TRBV20-1 to TRBJ2-5; TRBD1 is a possible D gene (5 bases). V was cut by 0 bases and J by 0 bases, with 11 bases left in between. The length of the CDR3 is 15 residues. The V gene's germline CDR1 is DFQATT and CDR2 SNEGSKA (reference sequence). The chain's CDR3 is CSARDLDTYQETQYF. Here the CDR3 DNA reads TGCAGTGCTAGAGATCTGGACACGTACCAAGAGACCCAGTACTTC.

The chain carries TRBV4-3 and TRBJ2-1; tentative D call: TRBD2 (5 bases). Trimming took 0 bases from V and 0 from J, leaving 6 bases between them. Germline CDR1 and CDR2: LGHNA and YSLEER. CDR3 size: 15 residues. The CDR3 nucleotides read TGCGCCAGCAGCCAAGAAGGGAGCTCCTACAATGAGCAGTTCTTC. This translates into CASSQEGSSYNEQFF.

This clonotype was recorded a few times. V is TRBV27 and J is TRBJ2-1; TRBD2 matches 7 bases. This CDR3 is 15 amino acids long. V trimming: 8 bases; J trimming: 0 bases; junction bases outside the gene matches: 7. Germline V gene lookup returns CDR1 MNHEY and CDR2 SMNVEV (reference sequence). CDR3 coding DNA: TGTGCCAGCGGGCAAGCGGGGAACTCCTACAATGAGCAGTTCTTC. Its protein product is CASGQAGNSYNEQFF.

This clonotype was counted only a few times. The rearrangement joins TRBV6-5 to TRBJ2-1; 7 bases agree with TRBD1. Germline V gene sequence: CDR1 MNHEY, CDR2 SVGAGI. This CDR3 comprises 13 residues. V was clipped by 2 bases and J by 8 bases; unmatched bases: 3. The CDR3 reads CASSYRGLDEQFF. The CDR3 DNA reads as TGTGCCAGCAGTTACAGGGGGCTGGATGAGCAGTTCTTC.

V is TRBV5-1 and J is TRBJ2-7; 7 nucleotides match TRBD2. In germline, CDR1 is SGHRS, CDR2 YFSETQ. There are 14 residues in the CDR3. The V and J ends lost 4 bases and 3 bases, in that order; junction bases with no gene match: 7. The CDR3 region is CASSPGGSGYEQYF. The CDR3 DNA reads as TGCGCCAGCAGCCCCGGGGGGTCGGGCTACGAGCAGTACTTC.

The V gene is TRBV10-3, the J gene TRBJ2-4; perhaps TRBD2 as D (5 bases). V lost 2 bases to trimming and J lost 0 bases, with 8 bases between them. The CDR3 has 15 amino acids. Germline V gene sequence: CDR1 ENHRY, CDR2 SYGVKD. In DNA form, the CDR3 reads TGTGCCATCAGTGAGGTGGCGGGAGCCAAAAACATTCAGTACTTC. Protein: CAISEVAGAKNIQYF.

This chain connects TRBV2 to TRBJ2-2, with D possibly TRBD1 on 5 matching bases. Germline V CDR1 and CDR2: SNHLY, FYNNEI. Trimming pared 0 bases from V and 4 bases from J, leaving 9 bases between. This CDR3 is 15 amino acids long. The CDR3 is CASSEAARVTGELFF. CDR3 sequence (DNA): TGTGCCAGCAGTGAAGCTGCCAGGGTCACCGGGGAGCTGTTTTTT.

This clonotype was recorded a few times. The CDR3, as DNA: TGTGCCACCAGCAGAGGCAACAGCCTAAACACTGAAGCTTTCTTT. The encoded protein is CATSRGNSLNTEAFF. The chain uses TRBV15 and TRBJ1-1; no reliable D call. The V gene's germline CDR1 is LNHNV and CDR2 YYDKDF (reference sequence). The CDR3 runs 15 residues. Trimming stripped 1 base from V and 2 bases from J, with 11 bases between.

This clonotype was observed a few times. The chain combines TRBV27 with TRBJ2-1, with D possibly being TRBD2 (5 bases). The CDR3 sequence is 17 residues long. Trimming cost V 4 bases and J 6 bases, with 22 bases left between them. Germline-derived CDR1 and CDR2 are MNHEY and SMNVEV (reference sequence). CDR3 coding DNA: TGTGCCAGCAGTTGGTCAGCGGTGGAACCAACATTCAATGAGCAGTTCTTC. As protein: CASSWSAVEPTFNEQFF.

The chain uses TRBV7-2 and TRBJ2-3; 7 bases line up with TRBD1. The CDR3 has 14 amino acids. Germline CDR1 reads SGHTA; CDR2 reads FQGNSA. Trimming at V came to 5 bases and at J to 6 bases, leaving 8 bases not matched to a gene. In DNA, the CDR3 is TGTGCCAGCAGCCTGGACAGGTACCTGGATACGCAGTATTTT. Encoded protein: CASSLDRYLDTQYF.

J is TRBJ1-5 and V is TRBV4-1; 10 nucleotides match TRBD1. V lost 0 bases, J lost 6 bases, and 11 bases stayed unmatched. Germline CDR1 MGHRA, CDR2 YSYEKL. The CDR3 totals 18 residues. The CDR3 coding sequence is TGCGCCAGCAGCCAAGATTCGGTGACAGGGGGCGCGGGTCAGCCCCAGCATTTT. This gives the protein CASSQDSVTGGAGQPQHF.

This clonotype was counted only a few times. The chain combines TRBV24-1 with TRBJ2-6; D is perhaps TRBD1 (6 bases). V was pared by 9 bases and J by 4 bases, with 18 bases between. There are 16 residues in the CDR3. Germline V gene lookup returns CDR1 KGHDR and CDR2 SFDVKD. CDR3 sequence (DNA): TGTGCCACCTCAGGGGTGGGCCTTGGAGGGGCCAACGTCCTGACTTTC. This translates into CATSGVGLGGANVLTF.

This clonotype has only a few counts. The chain couples TRBV2 to TRBJ2-3, with 13 nucleotides matching TRBD2. The germline V gene has CDR1 SNHLY and CDR2 FYNNEI. The CDR3 is 15 residues long. With 6 bases clipped from V and 5 bases from J, the junction kept 5 bases outside the gene matches. The CDR3 reads CASRGTSGVGDTQYF. CDR3 DNA sequence: TGTGCCAGCAGGGGGACTAGCGGGGTTGGAGATACGCAGTATTTT.